Following are 16 T cell receptor beta chains from one sample sequenced in a study of T cell responses to AZD1222 COVID-19 vaccine. Only in-frame clones appear in the TCRdb table, and some are missing; sequencing was by immunoSEQ multiplex PCR. Of 70,000 to 85,000 clones listed, roughly four fifths are singletons. The source material was peripheral blood, sampled on day 0 of AZD1222 vaccination. These receptors were collected from an adult in good health.

V is TRBV13 and J is TRBJ1-3; D not certain. Germline CDR1 reads PRHDT; CDR2 reads FYEKMQ (reference sequence). CDR3 size: 13 residues. V gave up 8 bases and J gave up 4 bases, with 12 bases separating them. The CDR3: CASATPTGNTIYF. The CDR3 DNA follows: TGTGCCAGCGCCACCCCTACCGGAAACACCATATATTTT. The complete variable domain, with remaining parts taken from reference TRBV13 and TRBJ1-3, reads AAGVIQSPRHLIKEKRETATLKCYPIPRHDTVYWYQQGPGQDPQFLISFYEKMQSDKGSIPDRFSAQQFSDYHSELNMSSLELGDSALYFCASATPTGNTIYFGEGSWLTVV.

Concerning this clone itself: Distinct nucleotide sequences in the sample also encode this CDR3. This rearrangement joins TRBV5-5 to TRBJ2-3; D uncertain. This CDR3 has 13 amino acids. V was cut by 1 base and J by 4 bases, with 7 bases left in between. The germline V gene encodes CDR1 SGHKS and CDR2 YYEKEE (reference sequence). The CDR3: CASSLTLADTQYF. The CDR3 nucleotides are TGTGCCAGCAGCTTGACCCTAGCAGATACGCAGTATTTT.

The chain is built from TRBV13 and TRBJ1-4, with TRBD1 identical over 7 bases. After removal of 6 bases from V and 0 bases from J, the junction contained 13 bases not matched to a gene. CDR1 is PRHDT, CDR2 FYEKMQ, per germline (reference sequence). The CDR3 runs 18 residues. In DNA form, the CDR3 reads TGTGCCAGCAGTAAAGTGGACAGGCTCTTTGCAACTAATGAAAAACTGTTTTTT. This gives the protein CASSKVDRLFATNEKLFF.

The chain couples TRBV6-5 to TRBJ2-3; 7 bases map to TRBD2. CDR3 size: 15 residues. V gave up 4 bases and J gave up 0 bases; unmatched junction bases: 4. CDR1 is MNHEY and CDR2 is SVGAGI in the germline V gene. CDR3 region: CASSWTRASTDTQYF. The CDR3 nucleotides read TGTGCCAGCAGTTGGACTAGAGCTAGCACAGATACGCAGTATTTT.

In this sample, this clone turned up a few times. This chain connects TRBV15 to TRBJ1-3; D uncertain. Germline V gene lookup returns CDR1 LNHNV and CDR2 YYDKDF (reference sequence). This CDR3 is built from 17 residues. Trimming shortened V by 2 bases and J by 0 bases, and 14 bases separated the two germline ends. CDR3 region: CATSRQMTGSSGNTIYF. The CDR3 DNA sequence: TGTGCCACCAGCAGACAGATGACGGGTTCCTCTGGAAACACCATATATTTT.

V and J are TRBV11-2 and TRBJ2-6, with D hard to call. Germline CDR1 is SGHAT and CDR2 is FQNNGV. CDR3 length equals 14 residues. Trimming took off 7 bases at V and 0 bases at J, with 7 bases between the two ends. CDR3 in DNA: TGTGCCAGCACTCGTAGCTCTGGGGCCAACGTCCTGACTTTC. This encodes CASTRSSGANVLTF.

This chain uses TRBV29-1 with TRBJ2-3; D is perhaps TRBD1 (5 bases). Germline V CDR1 and CDR2: SQVTM, ANQGSEA. V was shortened by 7 bases and J by 6 bases, with 8 bases between the two germline ends. This CDR3 has 10 amino acids. The CDR3 DNA is TGCAGCGACCCAGGGGATACGCAGTATTTT. Amino acid sequence: CSDPGDTQYF.

In nucleotides, the CDR3 is TGTGCCAGCTCACCCAACAGGGGTTCCAATCACAAGTCAGATACGCAGTATTTT. It codes for CASSPNRGSNHKSDTQYF. V and J are TRBV18 and TRBJ2-3; 7 bases line up with TRBD1. The CDR3 is 18 amino acids. CDR1 is KGHSH, CDR2 LQKENI, per germline. Trimming removed 3 bases from V and 4 bases from J; junction bases left unmatched: 16.

This clone was counted a single time. This chain links TRBV12-3 or TRBV12-4 with TRBJ1-5; D not resolved. The V gene lost 3 bases and the J gene lost 6 bases, with 6 bases spanning the gap. The CDR3 spans 12 residues. CDR3 in amino acids: CASSFSGQPQHF. DNA of the CDR3: TGTGCCAGCAGTTTTTCGGGTCAGCCCCAGCATTTT.

V and J are TRBV2 and TRBJ1-5; unclear D gene. This CDR3 is built from 14 residues. From germline, CDR1 is SNHLY and CDR2 FYNNEI. Deletions cut 8 bases from V and 0 bases from J, with 11 bases between. The DNA for the CDR3 is TGTGCCAGCCATCAGGAACGTAGCAATCAGCCCCAGCATTTT. The encoded protein is CASHQERSNQPQHF.

The table lists this clone with a count of one. The rearrangement links TRBV7-9 to TRBJ2-5; 7 nucleotides align to TRBD1. The CDR3 covers 15 residues. Germline values: CDR1 SEHNR, CDR2 FQNEAQ (reference sequence). The ends lost 4 bases at V and 1 base at J; junction bases unmatched: 6. The CDR3 loop is CASSSFTGVQETQYF. The CDR3 bases are TGTGCCAGCAGCTCGTTTACAGGGGTCCAAGAGACCCAGTACTTC.

The rearrangement joins TRBV5-1 to TRBJ2-7; 8 bases are shared with TRBD2. Germline V gives CDR1 SGHRS, CDR2 YFSETQ. Unmatched junction bases numbered 7, after V lost 3 bases and J lost 2 bases. CDR3 size: 15 residues. The CDR3 protein is CASSSRAGATYEQYF. CDR3 DNA: TGCGCCAGCAGCTCCAGAGCGGGGGCCACCTACGAGCAGTACTTC.

The chain uses TRBV6-5 and TRBJ2-5; the D gene is possibly TRBD2 (5 bases). This CDR3 region has 13 residues. V was clipped by 6 bases and J by 5 bases, with 13 bases between them. In germline, CDR1 is MNHEY, CDR2 SVGAGI. The CDR3 DNA follows: TGTGCCAGCAGCCAACTAGTAAAGGAGACCCAGTACTTC. Protein sequence: CASSQLVKETQYF.

V and J are TRBV24-1 and TRBJ2-3; 8 positions match TRBD1. After removal of 4 bases from V and 2 bases from J, the junction contained 7 bases not matched to a gene. CDR1 is KGHDR, CDR2 SFDVKD, per germline. This CDR3 has 16 amino acids. CDR3 sequence: CATSDPRTGNTDTQYF. Written as DNA, the CDR3 is TGTGCCACCAGTGACCCCCGGACAGGGAACACAGATACGCAGTATTTT.

Regarding this clone: Other DNA variants within this sample encode the same CDR3. The V gene is TRBV12-3 or TRBV12-4, the J gene TRBJ1-5; 9 bases fit TRBD1. The CDR3 length is 13 residues. V shed 6 bases, J shed 4 bases, and the junction held 1 base outside the gene matches. The CDR3 is CASRGTGNQPQHF. The CDR3 nucleotides are TGTGCCAGCAGGGGGACAGGGAATCAGCCCCAGCATTTT.

J is TRBJ1-3 and V is TRBV4-3; a weak D match, TRBD1 (5 bases). The CDR3 is 18 residues long. Germline values: CDR1 LGHNA, CDR2 YSLEER. The V end was cut by 5 bases, the J end by 0 bases, with 20 bases between. The CDR3 loop is CASSARGVGGDSGNTIYF. DNA for the CDR3: TGCGCCAGCAGCGCTAGGGGTGTGGGCGGCGACTCTGGAAACACCATATATTTT.